Shown below are 14 T cell receptor beta chains from a single sample sequenced in a study of T cell changes during pregnancy in multiple sclerosis. Profiled with immunoSEQ multiplex PCR; TCRdb holds only in-frame clones, not every one. The data show 40,000 to 45,000 clones, with roughly 90% seen just once and 0.45% to 0.6% held by the top ten. This specimen was CD4+ T cells from peripheral blood mononuclear cells, taken in the third trimester of pregnancy. The receptors were gathered from a female donor with multiple sclerosis, enrolled in a pregnancy study.

Of note for this clone: Other DNA sequences in the sample encode the same CDR3. This sequence joins TRBV18 and TRBJ2-5, with 13 bases that match TRBD2. The V gene's germline CDR1 is KGHSH and CDR2 LQKENI. CDR3 size: 15 residues. After removal of 4 bases from V and 2 bases from J, the junction contained 1 base not matched to a gene. The CDR3, as DNA: TGTGCCAGCTCACGGGGACTAGCGGGACAAGAGACCCAGTACTTC. This encodes CASSRGLAGQETQYF.

This chain joins TRBV29-1 and TRBJ1-3, with 7 bases identical to TRBD1. The CDR3 length is 12 residues. Germline CDR1 reads SQVTM; CDR2 reads ANQGSEA. DNA for the CDR3: TGCTCGTGGCAGGGGGCTGGAAACACCATATATTTT. Translating gives CSWQGAGNTIYF.

The gene calls are TRBV7-2 and TRBJ2-5; 9 nucleotides line up with TRBD2. The germline V gene encodes CDR1 SGHTA and CDR2 FQGNSA. The trim removed 5 bases at V and 10 bases at J, leaving 11 bases unmatched. This CDR3 region has 14 residues. CDR3 nucleotide sequence: TGTGCCAGCAGCGTGGCGGGAGGGGGGTGGAACCAGTACTTC. It specifies CASSVAGGGWNQYF.

The genes are TRBV5-4 and TRBJ2-7; TRBD2 agrees at 16 bases. From germline, CDR1 is SGHNT and CDR2 YYREEE (reference sequence). The trim removed 4 bases at V and 4 bases at J, leaving 8 bases unmatched. This CDR3 comprises 17 residues. CDR3 in DNA: TGTGCCAGCAGCCGGGTGGGACTAGCGGGAGGGAGTTACGAGCAGTACTTC. Its protein is CASSRVGLAGGSYEQYF.

V gene TRBV11-3 combines with J gene TRBJ2-7; perhaps TRBD2 as D (6 bases). The CDR3 sequence is 15 residues long. V was trimmed by 1 base and J by 4 bases, leaving 14 bases between them. Germline V CDR1 and CDR2: SGHNT, YENEEA. The CDR3 loop is CASSLGDWRSYEQYF. The CDR3, as DNA: TGTGCCAGCAGCTTAGGGGACTGGCGCTCTTACGAGCAGTACTTC.

V and J are TRBV6-5 and TRBJ2-7, with TRBD1 matching over 7 bases. Germline CDR1 and CDR2: MNHEY and SVGAGI. The length of the CDR3 is 14 residues. The junction had 8 bases not matched to a gene; V was cut back by 7 bases and J by 2 bases. The CDR3 region is CASNQPGQTYEQYF. The CDR3 DNA is TGTGCCAGCAACCAACCGGGACAGACCTACGAGCAGTACTTC.

V and J are TRBV7-3 and TRBJ2-7, with 7 bases identical to TRBD2. This CDR3 has 14 amino acids. J lost 2 bases, V lost 2 bases, and 3 bases had no gene match. The germline V gene encodes CDR1 SGHTA and CDR2 FQGTGA. This chain's CDR3 is CASSLQAGPYEQYF. CDR3 coding DNA: TGTGCCAGCAGCTTACAAGCGGGACCCTACGAGCAGTACTTC.

CDR3: CASSGTSESDNEQFF. For the CDR3, the DNA is TGTGCCAGCAGCGGCACTAGCGAGAGCGACAATGAGCAGTTCTTC. The chain couples TRBV7-3 to TRBJ2-1; 7 bases line up with TRBD2. V lost 5 bases and J lost 5; bases outside the gene matches: 9. Per germline, CDR1 SGHTA and CDR2 FQGTGA. The CDR3 extends over 15 amino acids.

V usage is TRBV6-4 and J usage is TRBJ2-1; D perhaps matches TRBD2 (6 bases). This CDR3 is 15 amino acids long. Trimming shortened V by 1 base and J by 6 bases, and 13 bases separated the two germline ends. Germline V lookup: CDR1 MRHNA, CDR2 SNTAGT. CDR3 loop: CASSDWGGNVNEQFF. The CDR3 DNA is TGTGCCAGCAGTGACTGGGGCGGGAACGTCAATGAGCAGTTCTTC.

The rearrangement joins TRBV5-5 to TRBJ2-4; TRBD2 aligns across 8 bases. The CDR3 extends over 20 amino acids. After removal of 4 bases from V and 0 bases from J, the junction contained 18 bases not matched to a gene. CDR1 is SGHKS and CDR2 is YYEKEE in the germline V gene (reference sequence). The CDR3, as DNA: TGTGCCAGCAGCCCAACCCCGGGACTAGGCGGGCCCGGAGCCAAAAACATTCAGTACTTC. Amino acids: CASSPTPGLGGPGAKNIQYF.

The V and J genes are TRBV5-1 and TRBJ1-1; TRBD1 agrees at 7 bases. The V and J ends lost 2 bases and 0 bases, in that order; junction bases with no gene match: 4. This CDR3 is built from 15 residues. Germline CDR1 and CDR2: SGHRS and YFSETQ. In DNA, the CDR3 is TGCGCCAGCAGCTTTGGACAGGCTTTGAACACTGAAGCTTTCTTT. Protein product: CASSFGQALNTEAFF.

V and J are TRBV28 and TRBJ2-5; TRBD2 is a possible D gene (5 bases). CDR3 length: 13 residues. CDR1 is MDHEN, CDR2 SYDVKM, per germline. Trimming took 3 bases from V and 7 from J, leaving 12 bases between them. The CDR3 bases are TGTGCCAGCAGTTTTAACAATCGGGGGACCCAGTACTTC. As protein: CASSFNNRGTQYF.

The chain couples TRBV5-1 to TRBJ1-1; no reliable D call. This CDR3 has 13 residues. Germline CDR1 SGHRS, CDR2 YFSETQ. Between the trimmed V and J ends, which lost 7 bases and 4 bases, there was a span of 14 bases. The CDR3 loop is CASREAPGTEAFF. The CDR3 nucleotides are TGCGCCAGCCGCGAGGCGCCCGGCACTGAAGCTTTCTTT.

The chain recombines TRBV6-6 with TRBJ2-2; tentative D call: TRBD2 (5 bases). V lost 4 bases and J 1 base, leaving 10 bases between the germline ends. The length of the CDR3 is 15 residues. Looked up from germline, CDR1 is MNHNY and CDR2 is SVGAGI (reference sequence). CDR3 protein: CASSLPSGNTGELFF. CDR3 DNA sequence: TGTGCCAGCAGTTTACCAAGCGGGAACACCGGGGAGCTGTTTTTT.